Below, 18 T cell receptor beta chains from the same sample are listed, as sequenced in a study of blood T cell repertoires in COVID-19. Sequenced by immunoSEQ multiplex PCR; TCRdb stores in-frame clones only, minus some. The sample consists of some 190,000 clones, approximately 80% of them appearing once. Sequencing was done on a sample of PBMCs or T cells enriched from blood (not recorded which). The receptors here all came from a man aged 60-69 years who had been exposed to COVID-19.

CDR3 amino acids: CASSALPGQGATGELFF. CDR3 nucleotide sequence: TGTGCCAGCAGTGCACTCCCGGGACAGGGTGCCACCGGGGAGCTGTTTTTT. The chain employs TRBV6-1 and TRBJ2-2; 9 nucleotides align to TRBD1. With V trimmed by 4 bases and J by 4 bases, 10 bases remained unmatched. The CDR3 runs to 17 residues. Germline-derived CDR1 and CDR2 are MNHNS and SASEGT.

The genes are TRBV30 and TRBJ1-5; a weak D match, TRBD1 (6 bases). The V and J ends lost 4 bases and 7 bases respectively, with 17 bases between them. In germline, CDR1 is GTSNPN, CDR2 SVGIG (reference sequence). CDR3 length: 14 amino acids. In DNA, the CDR3 is TGTGCCTGGACCCCGGGGAGGGGGGAGCAGCCCCAGCATTTT. Translated: CAWTPGRGEQPQHF.

The rearrangement uses TRBV9 and TRBJ2-3, with a weak D call TRBD1 (7 bases). The CDR3 totals 16 residues. Trimming pared 5 bases from V and 2 bases from J, leaving 18 bases between. Per germline, CDR1 SGDLS and CDR2 YYNGEE. CDR3 coding DNA: TGTGCCAGCAGTTATTGGGCAGGGGGGACCACAGATACGCAGTATTTT. Its translation: CASSYWAGGTTDTQYF. Looking up the rest from reference TRBV9 and TRBJ2-3 gives the full variable domain: DSGVTQTPKHLITATGQRVTLRCSPRSGDLSVYWYQQSLDQGLQFLIQYYNGEERAKGNILERFSAQQFPDLHSELNLSSLELGDSALYFCASSYWAGGTTDTQYFGPGTRLTVL.

The genes are TRBV28 and TRBJ2-1; D not resolved. Between the trimmed V and J ends, which lost 5 bases and 0 bases, there was a span of 11 bases. The CDR3 sequence is 15 residues long. Germline V gives CDR1 MDHEN, CDR2 SYDVKM. Written as DNA, the CDR3 is TGTGCCAGCAGTCCTGCGCGCGGCTCCTACAATGAGCAGTTCTTC. Translation: CASSPARGSYNEQFF.

V and J are TRBV29-1 and TRBJ1-4, with 10 bases lining up with TRBD1. Germline CDR1 and CDR2: SQVTM and ANQGSEA. The V and J ends lost 1 base and 4 bases, in that order; junction bases with no gene match: 0. This CDR3 has 14 residues. The CDR3 reads CSVEGDRGNEKLFF. DNA of the CDR3: TGCAGCGTTGAAGGGGACAGGGGTAATGAAAAACTGTTTTTT.

This clone was observed a few times. This rearrangement joins TRBV7-8 to TRBJ1-4; 7 nucleotides align to TRBD1. This CDR3 is built from 14 residues. Germline assignment: CDR1 SGHVS and CDR2 FQNEAQ. V was clipped by 5 bases and J by 8 bases; unmatched bases: 8. Here the CDR3 DNA reads TGTGCCAGCAGCCCCACAGGGGTTGGGGAAAAACTGTTTTTT. Its translation is CASSPTGVGEKLFF.

This clone was picked up a small number of times. V gene TRBV11-3 combines with J gene TRBJ2-2; D unclear. The V end lost 3 bases, the J end lost 0 bases, and 8 bases lay between the germline ends. The CDR3 sequence is 15 residues long. Germline values: CDR1 SGHNT, CDR2 YENEEA. The CDR3 loop reads CASSLGHTNTGELFF. The CDR3 DNA reads TGTGCCAGCAGCTTGGGCCATACGAACACCGGGGAGCTGTTTTTT.

This clone was recorded only once. J is TRBJ1-1 and V is TRBV3-1 (or the pseudogene TRBV3-2); TRBD1 aligns across 8 bases. This CDR3 has 14 amino acids. Unmatched junction bases numbered 7, after V lost 4 bases and J lost 6 bases. Germline V gives CDR1 LGHDT, CDR2 YNNKEL (reference sequence). The CDR3 loop is CASSPRQGISEAFF. CDR3 bases: TGTGCCAGCAGCCCCCGACAGGGGATCTCTGAAGCTTTCTTT.

This clone is a singleton in its sample. The CDR3 coding sequence is TGTGCCAGCAGCGTAGAAGGGGCTCCCGCCAGGGAGACCCAGTACTTC. Translation gives CASSVEGAPARETQYF. This chain uses TRBV9 with TRBJ2-5; TRBD1 is a possible D gene (5 bases). Per the germline V gene, CDR1 is SGDLS and CDR2 is YYNGEE. The CDR3 length is 16 residues. V was trimmed by 0 bases and J by 5 bases, leaving 17 bases between them. The full variable domain, in which reference TRBV9 and TRBJ2-5 provide the parts outside the CDR3, is DSGVTQTPKHLITATGQRVTLRCSPRSGDLSVYWYQQSLDQGLQFLIQYYNGEERAKGNILERFSAQQFPDLHSELNLSSLELGDSALYFCASSVEGAPARETQYFGPGTRLLVL.

This clone was seen only once. This sequence joins TRBV5-1 and TRBJ2-3; a weak D match, TRBD2 (6 bases). The germline gives CDR1 SGHRS, CDR2 YFSETQ. This CDR3 spans 15 amino acids. The germline V and J ends were trimmed by 3 bases and 7 bases, with 18 bases remaining between them. For the CDR3, the DNA is TGCGCCAGCAGCTCTCGACTAGGACCTACAAATACGCAGTATTTT. The encoded protein is CASSSRLGPTNTQYF.

The V gene is TRBV5-1, the J gene TRBJ2-6; TRBD1 aligns across 8 bases. Germline CDR1 is SGHRS and CDR2 is YFSETQ. The CDR3 totals 18 residues. Unmatched junction bases numbered 5, after V lost 0 bases and J lost 0 bases. CDR3 amino acids: CASSLGQGMGSGANVLTF. The CDR3 DNA reads TGCGCCAGCAGCTTGGGACAGGGGATGGGCTCTGGGGCCAACGTCCTGACTTTC.

This clone was seen more than once but under ten times. The chain joins TRBV28 to TRBJ2-4; 8 bases line up with TRBD2. Germline values: CDR1 MDHEN, CDR2 SYDVKM. The CDR3 has 17 amino acids. V was clipped by 5 bases and J by 3 bases; unmatched bases: 12. CDR3 amino acids: CASSLVELAEHKNIQYF. The CDR3 nucleotides are TGTGCCAGCAGTCTGGTAGAACTAGCGGAACACAAAAACATTCAGTACTTC.

A note on this clone: Other DNA sequences in the same sample also yield this CDR3. The chain is built from TRBV27 and TRBJ2-7; D gene uncertain. Germline-derived CDR1 and CDR2 are MNHEY and SMNVEV (reference sequence). The CDR3 runs 11 residues. V lost 4 bases, J lost 3 bases, and 4 bases lay in between. CDR3 coding DNA: TGTGCCAGCAGTTCCTACTACGAGCAGTACTTC. It encodes CASSSYYEQYF.

The chain carries TRBV27 and TRBJ1-3, with a possible D match to TRBD1 (5 bases). Trimming left V 0 bases short and J 3 bases short, with 9 bases between. CDR1 and CDR2 (germline): MNHEY, SMNVEV (reference sequence). The CDR3 contains 15 residues. The CDR3 is CASSLSAGLGNTIYF. DNA for the CDR3: TGTGCCAGCAGTTTATCAGCAGGGCTTGGAAACACCATATATTTT.

The chain carries TRBV27 and TRBJ1-5; D is unclear. The V end was cut by 6 bases, the J end by 0 bases, with 15 bases between. The CDR3 spans 16 residues. The germline CDR1 and CDR2 sequences are MNHEY and SMNVEV (reference sequence). As DNA, the CDR3 is TGTGCCAGCAGGAAGAATGAGCCTTATAGCAATCAGCCCCAGCATTTT. Amino acids: CASRKNEPYSNQPQHF.

This sequence joins TRBV5-6 and TRBJ2-1; no definite D call. The CDR3 is 15 residues long. Trimming took off 6 bases at V and 7 bases at J, with 20 bases between the two ends. The germline V gene has CDR1 SGHDT and CDR2 YYEEEE. CDR3 DNA sequence: TGTGCCAGCAATTTACGCGGTAGTCTAACGAATGAGCAGTTCTTC. As protein: CASNLRGSLTNEQFF. The whole variable domain, remainder taken from reference TRBV5-6 and TRBJ2-1, is DAGVTQSPTHLIKTRGQQVTLRCSPKSGHDTVSWYQQALGQGPQFIFQYYEEEERQRGNFPDRFSGHQFPNYSSELNVNALLLGDSALYLCASNLRGSLTNEQFFGPGTRLTVL.

The rearrangement uses TRBV25-1 and TRBJ1-2; 7 positions agree with TRBD1. The CDR3 is made up of 13 amino acids. CDR1 and CDR2 (germline): MGHDK, SYGVNS. The V segment lost 7 bases and the J segment 4 bases; nucleotides outside the gene matches: 6. DNA of the CDR3: TGTGCCAGCATGGGACAGCCTCCCTATGGCTACACCTTC. Its translation: CASMGQPPYGYTF.

The chain carries TRBV27 and TRBJ2-1; 9 nucleotides agree with TRBD1. CDR1 and CDR2 from the germline V gene are MNHEY and SMNVEV (reference sequence). The CDR3 totals 16 residues. J was trimmed by 7 bases and V by 5 bases; bases with no gene match: 12. The CDR3 here is CASSTPTGGARNEQFF. CDR3 bases: TGTGCCAGCAGTACCCCCACAGGGGGCGCGAGAAATGAGCAGTTCTTC.